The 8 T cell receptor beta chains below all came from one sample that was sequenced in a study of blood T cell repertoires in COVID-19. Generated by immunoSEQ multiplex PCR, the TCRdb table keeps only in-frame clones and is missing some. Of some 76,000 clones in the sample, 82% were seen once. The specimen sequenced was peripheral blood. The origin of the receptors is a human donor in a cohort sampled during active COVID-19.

CDR3 sequence reads: CASSTDRDVTGELFF. The CDR3 DNA is TGTGCCAGTAGTACCGACAGGGATGTCACCGGGGAGCTGTTTTTT. The chain links TRBV19 to TRBJ2-2; 7 positions agree with TRBD1. V dropped 4 bases and J dropped 4; count of bases not matched to a gene: 6. The CDR3 length is 15 residues. Germline-derived CDR1 and CDR2 are LNHDA and SQIVND (reference sequence).

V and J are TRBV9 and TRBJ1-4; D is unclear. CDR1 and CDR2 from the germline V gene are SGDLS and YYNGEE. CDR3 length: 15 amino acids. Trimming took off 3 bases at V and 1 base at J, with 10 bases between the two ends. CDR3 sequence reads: CASSEGGRTNEKLFF. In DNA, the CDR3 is TGTGCCAGCAGCGAGGGAGGGAGAACTAATGAAAAACTGTTTTTT.

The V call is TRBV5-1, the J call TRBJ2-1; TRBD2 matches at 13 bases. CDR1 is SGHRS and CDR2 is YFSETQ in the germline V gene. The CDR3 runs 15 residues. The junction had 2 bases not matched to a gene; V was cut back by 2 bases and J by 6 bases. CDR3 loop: CASSLLAGGTNEQFF. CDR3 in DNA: TGCGCCAGCAGCTTACTAGCGGGGGGGACCAATGAGCAGTTCTTC. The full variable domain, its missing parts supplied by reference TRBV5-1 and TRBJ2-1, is KAGVTQTPRYLIKTRGQQVTLSCSPISGHRSVSWYQQTPGQGLQFLFEYFSETQRNKGNFPGRFSGRQFSNSRSEMNVSTLELGDSALYLCASSLLAGGTNEQFFGPGTRLTVL.

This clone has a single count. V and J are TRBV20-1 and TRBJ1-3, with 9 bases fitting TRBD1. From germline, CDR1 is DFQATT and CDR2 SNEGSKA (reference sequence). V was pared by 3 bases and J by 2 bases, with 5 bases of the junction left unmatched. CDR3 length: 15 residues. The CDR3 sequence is CSASDRGTAGNTIYF. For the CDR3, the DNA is TGCAGTGCTAGTGACAGGGGGACGGCTGGAAACACCATATATTTT.

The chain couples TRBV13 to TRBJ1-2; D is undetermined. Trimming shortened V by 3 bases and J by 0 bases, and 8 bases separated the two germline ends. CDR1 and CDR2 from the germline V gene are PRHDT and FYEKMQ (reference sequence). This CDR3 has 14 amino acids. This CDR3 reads CASSFFLANYGYTF. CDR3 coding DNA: TGTGCCAGCAGCTTCTTCCTCGCTAACTATGGCTACACCTTC. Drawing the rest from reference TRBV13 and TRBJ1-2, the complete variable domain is AAGVIQSPRHLIKEKRETATLKCYPIPRHDTVYWYQQGPGQDPQFLISFYEKMQSDKGSIPDRFSAQQFSDYHSELNMSSLELGDSALYFCASSFFLANYGYTFGSGTRLTVV.

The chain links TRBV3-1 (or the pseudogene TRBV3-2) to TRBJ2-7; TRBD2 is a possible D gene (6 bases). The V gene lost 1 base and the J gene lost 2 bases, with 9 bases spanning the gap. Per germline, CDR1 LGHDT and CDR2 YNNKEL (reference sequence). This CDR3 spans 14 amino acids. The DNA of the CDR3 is TGTGCCAGCAGCCAAGCGGGACTTGCCTACGAGCAGTACTTC. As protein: CASSQAGLAYEQYF.

CDR3 nucleotides: TGTGCCAGCAGTGAAGCGGGGGTGACAGGGCTCTATGGCTACACCTTC. It encodes CASSEAGVTGLYGYTF. J is TRBJ1-2 and V is TRBV2; 7 bases are shared with TRBD1. The germline V gene has CDR1 SNHLY and CDR2 FYNNEI. J was trimmed by 4 bases and V by 0 bases; bases with no gene match: 8. This CDR3 has 16 amino acids.

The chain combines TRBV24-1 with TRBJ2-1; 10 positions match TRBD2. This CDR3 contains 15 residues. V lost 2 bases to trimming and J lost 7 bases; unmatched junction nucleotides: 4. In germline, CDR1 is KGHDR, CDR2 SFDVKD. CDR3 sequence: CATSDWGTSENEQFF. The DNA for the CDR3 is TGTGCCACCAGTGATTGGGGGACTAGCGAAAATGAGCAGTTCTTC.